The 6 T cell receptor beta chains in this list originate from one sample, sequenced in a study of memory B cells and T cells in multiple sclerosis. Stimulus-free culture yielded autoproliferating CFSE-dim and non-proliferating CFSE-high T cells, each sequenced separately. Replicate wells were pooled after more than 6 days of stimulus-free culture of fewer than 65 million CFSE-labeled PBMCs. For these TCRs, the target antigens are not known. Sequencing used immunoSEQ multiplex PCR; TCRdb keeps in-frame clones, though not all of them. Counted here are 40,000 to 50,000 clones, approximately 80% occurring once; the ten biggest clones make up roughly 1.1%. The sequenced sample was PBMCs from blood kept in culture. The receptors were gathered from a human donor with multiple sclerosis.

The chain employs TRBV4-1 and TRBJ1-6; D not resolved. The CDR3 runs 15 residues. Trimming took 0 bases from V and 7 from J, leaving 10 bases between them. Per germline, CDR1 MGHRA and CDR2 YSYEKL. The CDR3 is CASSQDRAGNSPLHF. In DNA, the CDR3 is TGCGCCAGCAGCCAAGATCGGGCGGGGAATTCACCCCTCCACTTT.

The chain joins TRBV6-5 to TRBJ2-2, with D perhaps matching TRBD2 (6 bases). Germline V gene lookup returns CDR1 MNHEY and CDR2 SVGAGI. The CDR3 loop spans 13 amino acids. V lost 10 bases and J lost 2, with 11 bases in between. The CDR3 sequence: CAIHAGNTGELFF. Written as DNA, the CDR3 is TGTGCCATCCATGCGGGAAACACCGGGGAGCTGTTTTTT.

The chain recombines TRBV5-1 with TRBJ1-3; no clear D. The V end lost 0 bases, the J end lost 4 bases, and 11 bases lay between the germline ends. Germline lookup yields CDR1 SGHRS and CDR2 YFSETQ. The length of the CDR3 is 15 residues. CDR3 loop: CASSLAGSDGNTIYF. CDR3 bases: TGCGCCAGCAGCTTGGCCGGGTCAGACGGAAACACCATATATTTT.

V is TRBV10-3 and J is TRBJ1-2; perhaps TRBD1 as D (6 bases). CDR1 ENHRY and CDR2 SYGVKD come from the germline V gene. With 2 bases removed from V and 2 bases from J, the gap between germline ends came to 18 bases. The CDR3 has 17 amino acids. The CDR3 protein is CAISEARRSGANYGYTF. CDR3 nucleotide sequence: TGTGCCATCAGTGAGGCAAGACGATCAGGGGCCAACTATGGCTACACCTTC.

CDR3 loop: CASSPLPGNSGGYTF. The DNA of the CDR3 is TGTGCCAGCAGCCCCCTCCCTGGTAATAGCGGAGGCTACACCTTC. The rearrangement joins TRBV6-1 to TRBJ1-2; no clear D. The CDR3 is made up of 15 amino acids. CDR1 is MNHNS and CDR2 is SASEGT in the germline V gene. Trimming left V 6 bases short and J 8 bases short, with 22 bases between.

This chain uses TRBV5-1 with TRBJ2-1, with 13 bases matching TRBD2. The V gene end was trimmed by 4 bases and the J gene end by 3 bases; junction bases not matched to a gene: 7. The CDR3 consists of 17 residues. Germline V lookup: CDR1 SGHRS, CDR2 YFSETQ. In DNA, the CDR3 is TGCGCCAGCAGCCCTGAACTAGCGGGGGGGCACTACAATGAGCAGTTCTTC. It translates to CASSPELAGGHYNEQFF.